This T cell receptor beta chain comes out of a study of post-analysis software for immune sequencing data (dated by TCRdb to 2015 to 2017). About the full investigation: Disease courses on record covered relapsing-remitting, secondary progressive and progressive-relapsing multiple sclerosis, though some patients had no subtype annotation. The patient repertoires were compared against some twelve previously published healthy control repertoires obtained from donors aged roughly 6 to 26 years. A subset of samples was prepared in parallel using single-end sample barcoding, then pooled and co-amplified after Illumina adapter ligation. The study at large found these results: The multiple sclerosis patient group was slightly younger than the control group. Significantly lower normalized Chao1 diversity was found in multiple sclerosis patients than in controls, suggesting substantial peripheral T-cell clonal expansion. When samples were clustered directly using the F measure, samples prepared in the same batch co-clustered strongly, which prompted a batch-effect correction. A handful of TRBV segments, including TRBV5-6, TRBV5-1 and TRBV20-1, were significantly more frequent in patients than controls.

Preparation of the library involved PCR. Sequencing used an Illumina HiSeq 2500. Unique molecular identifiers were incorporated into TCR beta cDNA libraries to reduce PCR and sequencing biases. Approximately 500,000 cDNA molecules were obtained per 1 to 10 million input T cells, so each molecule approximated one T cell. The same protocol used for the earlier healthy control dataset was applied to prepare and sequence the patient libraries. Samples belonging to the same batch were prepared together, multiplexed and sequenced on a shared HiSeq lane. Under the source paper's analysis protocol: MIGEC was used to process the raw barcoded reads, and molecular identifier groups with only a single read were discarded before consensus assembly and CDR3 extraction. Clonotype tables were post-analysed with VDJtools, normalizing diversity by down-sampling all datasets to the smallest sample size. In repertoire overlap clustering, CDR3 amino acid sequences, but not nucleotide sequences, were matched to correct batch-related cross-sample contamination. Through fastp at Q25 and MiXCR, TCRdb rebuilt clones from the public reads, retaining in-frame beta chains. One record per CDR3 amino acid sequence lists the most common genes and DNA. The V and J calls reflect TCRdb's pipeline rather than the authors' work. In all, the sample holds about 170,000 distinct CDR3 sequences, and about 30% of those were seen once. Of the sample, roughly 1.6% falls within the top ten clones.

The CDR3 holds 12 amino acids from the cysteine to the phenylalanine. Only the CDR3 region is kept as DNA, spanning 36 bases read in frame from base 1. The germline V gene gives CDR1 as SGHRS and CDR2 as YFSETQ. V loses 3 bases, J loses 5 bases, and the germline ends lie 8 bases apart. Notes on this clonotype: Its antigen specificity is not known. Base qualities are missing; no much larger clone stands one base away.

TCR beta repertoires were profiled from peripheral blood of roughly 13 young patients with multiple sclerosis to demonstrate the VDJtools post-analysis software. Multiple sclerosis patients were children and adolescents aged about 6 to 16 years. This receptor was taken from a girl aged 5 to 17 with multiple sclerosis. Sequencing was done on a sample of blood. The chain was built from TRBV5-1 and TRBJ2-5; no D gene is confidently identified. The CDR3 corresponds to CASSYHSETQYF. The DNA sequence is given as TGCGCCAGCAGCTACCACTCTGAGACCCAGTACTTC.